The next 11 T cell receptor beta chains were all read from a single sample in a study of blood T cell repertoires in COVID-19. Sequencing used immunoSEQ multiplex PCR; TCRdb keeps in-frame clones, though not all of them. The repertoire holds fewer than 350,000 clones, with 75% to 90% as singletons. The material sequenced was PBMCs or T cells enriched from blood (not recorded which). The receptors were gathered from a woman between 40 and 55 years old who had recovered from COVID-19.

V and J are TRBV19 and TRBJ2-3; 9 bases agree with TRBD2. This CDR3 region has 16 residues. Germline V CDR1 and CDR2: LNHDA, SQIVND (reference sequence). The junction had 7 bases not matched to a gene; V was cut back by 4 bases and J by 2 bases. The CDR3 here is CASSSLAGLITDTQYF. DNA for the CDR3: TGTGCCAGTAGTAGTCTAGCGGGATTGATCACAGATACGCAGTATTTT.

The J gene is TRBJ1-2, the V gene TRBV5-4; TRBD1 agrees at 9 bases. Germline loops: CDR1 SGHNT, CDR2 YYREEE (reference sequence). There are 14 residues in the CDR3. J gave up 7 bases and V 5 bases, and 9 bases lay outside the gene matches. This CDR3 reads CASRSTGGASGYTF. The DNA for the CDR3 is TGTGCCAGCAGATCCACAGGGGGCGCGTCTGGCTACACCTTC.

The DNA for the CDR3 is TGTGCCTGGAAAAGATTGAGGGACACAGATACGCAGTATTTT. The encoded protein is CAWKRLRDTDTQYF. V gene TRBV30 combines with J gene TRBJ2-3; D may be TRBD2 (5 bases). CDR3 size: 14 residues. Germline lookup yields CDR1 GTSNPN and CDR2 SVGIG (reference sequence). The V end was cut by 4 bases, the J end by 2 bases, with 13 bases between.

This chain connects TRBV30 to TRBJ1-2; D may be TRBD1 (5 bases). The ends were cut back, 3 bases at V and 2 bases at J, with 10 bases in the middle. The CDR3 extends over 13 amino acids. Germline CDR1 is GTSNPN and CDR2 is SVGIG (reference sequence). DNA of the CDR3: TGTGCCTGGAGGCCCAGGGTGAACTATGGCTACACCTTC. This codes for CAWRPRVNYGYTF. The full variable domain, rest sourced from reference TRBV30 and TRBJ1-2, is SQTIHQWPATLVQPVGSPLSLECTVEGTSNPNLYWYRQAAGRGLQLLFYSVGIGQISSEVPQNLSASRPQDRQFILSSKKLLLSDSGFYLCAWRPRVNYGYTFGSGTRLTVV.

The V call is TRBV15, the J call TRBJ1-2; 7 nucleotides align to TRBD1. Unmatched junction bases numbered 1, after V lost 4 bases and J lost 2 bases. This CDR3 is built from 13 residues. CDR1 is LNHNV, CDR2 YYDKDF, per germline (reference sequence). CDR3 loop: CATSMDRNYGYTF. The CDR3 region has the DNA TGTGCCACCAGCATGGACAGGAACTATGGCTACACCTTC.

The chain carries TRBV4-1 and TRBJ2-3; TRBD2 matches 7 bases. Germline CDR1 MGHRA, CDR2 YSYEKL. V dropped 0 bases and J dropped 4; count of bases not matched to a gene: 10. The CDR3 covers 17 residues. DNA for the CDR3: TGCGCCAGCAGCCAAGAAAGAGGAGCGGGGTCCCCAGATACGCAGTATTTT. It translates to CASSQERGAGSPDTQYF.

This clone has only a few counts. The DNA of the CDR3 is TGTGCCAGCAGTGCCCGGACAGGGGGATGGAACACTGAAGCTTTCTTT. Amino acids: CASSARTGGWNTEAFF. This chain joins TRBV27 and TRBJ1-1; 10 bases are a match to TRBD1. The CDR3 has 16 residues. Germline values: CDR1 MNHEY, CDR2 SMNVEV (reference sequence). The ends lost 5 bases at V and 1 base at J; junction bases unmatched: 7.

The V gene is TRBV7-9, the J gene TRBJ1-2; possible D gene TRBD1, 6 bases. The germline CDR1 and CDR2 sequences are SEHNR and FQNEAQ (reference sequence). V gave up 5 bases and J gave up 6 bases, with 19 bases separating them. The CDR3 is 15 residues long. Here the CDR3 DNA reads TGTGCCAGCAGCAAGGCACAGGGATCCGTCGATGGCTACACCTTC. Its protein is CASSKAQGSVDGYTF.

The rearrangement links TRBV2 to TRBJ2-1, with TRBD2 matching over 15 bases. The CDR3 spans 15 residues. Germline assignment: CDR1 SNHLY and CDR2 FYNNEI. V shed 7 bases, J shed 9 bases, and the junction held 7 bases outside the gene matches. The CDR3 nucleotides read TGTGCCAGCAACCTCGGACTAGCGGGAGGGTCTGAGCAGTTCTTC. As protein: CASNLGLAGGSEQFF.

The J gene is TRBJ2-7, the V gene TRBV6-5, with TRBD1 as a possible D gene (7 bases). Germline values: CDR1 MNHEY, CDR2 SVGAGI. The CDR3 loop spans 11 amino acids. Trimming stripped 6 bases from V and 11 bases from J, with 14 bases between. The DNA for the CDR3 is TGTGCCAGCAGGGGGGGACAGTCTGAGTACTTC. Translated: CASRGGQSEYF.

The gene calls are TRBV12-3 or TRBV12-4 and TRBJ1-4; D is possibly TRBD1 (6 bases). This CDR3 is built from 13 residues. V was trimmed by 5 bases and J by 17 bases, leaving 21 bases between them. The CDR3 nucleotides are TGTGCCAGCAGTCGATACGCGTCACAGGGCCGATTTTTT. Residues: CASSRYASQGRFF.